This T cell receptor beta chain was captured in a study of response to subunit inactivated influenza vaccine. J was trimmed by 2 bases and V by 3 bases; bases with no gene match: 7. Germline V CDR1 and CDR2: SGDLS, YYNGEE. The CDR3 consists of 16 residues. Regarding the study as a whole: Few new T cells, the authors suggested, are recruited by each seasonal influenza vaccination.

TCRdb passed the RT-PCR reads through MiXCR, listing each CDR3 protein once. The top ten hold less than 8.5% of the sample, which has 600,000 to 850,000 distinct CDR3 sequences, 11% to 15% seen once. A remark on this clonotype: What it recognizes is unknown.

The V call is TRBV9, the J call TRBJ2-1; 8 nucleotides match TRBD2. This specimen was PBMCs from blood, taken 14 to 15 days before vaccination. The sequence came from a man between 45 and 60 years old who received an inactivated influenza vaccine. CDR3 amino acids: CASSGGLAVPYNEQFF. The CDR3 bases are TGTGCCAGCAGCGGCGGACTAGCAGTTCCCTACAATGAGCAGTTCTTC.